The 6 T cell receptor beta chains below come from one sample, sequenced in a study of blood T cell repertoires in COVID-19. Only in-frame clones appear in the TCRdb table, and some are missing; sequencing was by immunoSEQ multiplex PCR. This sample has over 70,000 clones; approximately 88% occur once, and the top ten carry around 7%. The sequenced sample was peripheral blood. The receptors here all came from a woman older than 75 with acute or convalescent COVID-19.

This clone was detected once. V usage is TRBV3-1 (or the pseudogene TRBV3-2) and J usage is TRBJ1-2; D may be TRBD1 (5 bases). CDR3 length: 12 residues. Trimming removed 9 bases from V and 6 bases from J, with 14 bases in between. Germline CDR1 and CDR2: LGHDT and YNNKEL (reference sequence). The CDR3 region has the DNA TGTGCCAGTCCCCCTAGGGGCCATGGCTACACCTTC. It encodes CASPPRGHGYTF.

This chain connects TRBV6-1 to TRBJ1-1; D is perhaps TRBD1 (6 bases). The germline gives CDR1 MNHNS, CDR2 SASEGT. The CDR3 has 17 residues. V dropped 4 bases and J dropped 1 base, with 19 bases sitting between them. The CDR3 DNA sequence: TGTGCCAGCAGTGTTCGGGGCAGGGGTGGGCAGAACACTGAAGCTTTCTTT. Translated: CASSVRGRGGQNTEAFF.

This sequence joins TRBV10-3 and TRBJ2-5; 8 bases are a match to TRBD2. V was clipped by 4 bases and J by 4 bases; unmatched bases: 17. The CDR3 runs 18 residues. Germline V CDR1 and CDR2: ENHRY, SYGVKD. The CDR3 DNA reads TGTGCCATCAGTGGAGTCAGCGGGGGCCCACGTTCGGGAGAGACCCAGTACTTC. Translation: CAISGVSGGPRSGETQYF.

The genes are TRBV5-1 and TRBJ2-1, with TRBD2 matching 12 bases. CDR3 length: 14 amino acids. The junction had 5 bases not matched to a gene; V was cut back by 0 bases and J by 13 bases. Germline V gene data show CDR1 as SGHRS and CDR2 as YFSETQ. This chain's CDR3 is CASSLVLAGGLQFF. The CDR3 DNA is TGCGCCAGCAGCTTGGTGCTAGCGGGGGGGCTTCAGTTCTTC.

This clone was seen only a few times. This chain links TRBV19 with TRBJ1-3, with TRBD1 as a possible D gene (6 bases). Germline V CDR1 and CDR2: LNHDA, SQIVND (reference sequence). This CDR3 is 16 amino acids long. V was cut by 3 bases and J by 0 bases, with 12 bases left in between. CDR3 region: CASSIQGRASGNTIYF. The CDR3 DNA reads TGTGCCAGTAGTATCCAGGGGAGAGCCTCTGGAAACACCATATATTTT.

The J gene is TRBJ1-1, the V gene TRBV19; no firm D call. The V and J ends lost 4 bases and 0 bases respectively, with 6 bases between them. From germline, CDR1 is LNHDA and CDR2 SQIVND (reference sequence). The CDR3 spans 13 residues. CDR3 loop: CASSNSLNTEAFF. The CDR3 DNA follows: TGTGCCAGTAGTAACAGCTTGAACACTGAAGCTTTCTTT. The full variable domain, with the rest looked up from reference TRBV19 and TRBJ1-1, is DGGITQSPKYLFRKEGQNVTLSCEQNLNHDAMYWYRQDPGQGLRLIYYSQIVNDFQKGDIAEGYSVSREKKESFPLTVTSAQKNPTAFYLCASSNSLNTEAFFGQGTRLTVV.